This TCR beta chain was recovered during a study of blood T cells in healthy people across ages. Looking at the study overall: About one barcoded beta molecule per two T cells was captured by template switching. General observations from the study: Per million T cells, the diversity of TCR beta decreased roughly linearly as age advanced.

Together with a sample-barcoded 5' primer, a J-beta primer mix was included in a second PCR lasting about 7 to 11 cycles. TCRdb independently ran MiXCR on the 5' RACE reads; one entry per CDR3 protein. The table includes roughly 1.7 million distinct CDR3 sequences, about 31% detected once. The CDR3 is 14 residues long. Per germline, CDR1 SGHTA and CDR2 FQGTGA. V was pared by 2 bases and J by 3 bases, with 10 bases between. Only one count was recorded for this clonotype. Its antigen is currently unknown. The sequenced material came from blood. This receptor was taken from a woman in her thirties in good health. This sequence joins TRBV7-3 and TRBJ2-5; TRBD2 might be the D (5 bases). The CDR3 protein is CASSLGLFEETQYF. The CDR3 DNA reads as TGTGCCAGCAGCTTAGGACTGTTCGAAGAGACCCAGTACTTC.